This T cell receptor (beta chain) appears in the sequencing data of a study of cytomegalovirus exposure and HLA in healthy donors. There are 11 residues in the CDR3. With respect to this clone: Its antigen is as yet unknown.

Points from the study as a whole: Most TCRs appeared rarely, but some public TCRs recurred in many donors. Per a prior analysis, the majority of TCR beta V segments were productive roughly 90% or roughly 30% of the time.

In the PCR, 60 Vbeta and 13 Jbeta primers were used. Sequenced by immunoSEQ multiplex PCR; TCRdb stores in-frame clones only, minus some. Of approximately 200,000 clones in the sample, 60% to 80% were seen once. Everyone who donated was a healthy bone marrow donor. The specimen was PBMCs. V gene TRBV12-2 combines with J gene TRBJ2-1; TRBD2 reflects the table's D call only, with no check against the DNA. TRBV12-2 counts as a pseudogene. The TCR comes from a man aged 18 to 30 in good health and CMV-seronegative. DNA of the CDR3: TGTGCAAGTCGCCCCTTGAATGAGCAGTTCTTC. Amino acid sequence: CASRPLNEQFF.